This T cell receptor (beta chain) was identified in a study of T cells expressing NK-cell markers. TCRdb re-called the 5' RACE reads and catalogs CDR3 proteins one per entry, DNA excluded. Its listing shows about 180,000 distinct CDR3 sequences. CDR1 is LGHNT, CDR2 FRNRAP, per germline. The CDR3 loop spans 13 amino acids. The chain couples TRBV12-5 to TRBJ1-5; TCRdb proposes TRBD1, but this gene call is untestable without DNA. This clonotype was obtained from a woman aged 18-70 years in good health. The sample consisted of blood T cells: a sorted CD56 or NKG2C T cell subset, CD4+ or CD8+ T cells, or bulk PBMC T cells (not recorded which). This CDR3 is CASGLQGARPQHF.